What follows are 6 T cell receptor beta chains derived from one specimen sequenced in a study of cytomegalovirus exposure and HLA in healthy donors. Researchers ran the PCR with 60 Vbeta and 13 Jbeta primers. TCRdb's copy holds only in-frame clones and misses some; the assay was immunoSEQ multiplex PCR. The profile shows over 100,000 clones, around 77% of them singletons. Material for sequencing was PBMCs. The receptor source for this set is a middle-aged man in good health and CMV-seropositive.

The chain recombines TRBV4-3 with TRBJ1-2; TRBD1 matches 7 bases. The CDR3 consists of 14 residues. Germline CDR1 is LGHNA and CDR2 is YSLEER. J was trimmed by 6 bases and V by 3 bases; bases with no gene match: 7. CDR3 region: CASSQARGSDGYTF. CDR3 DNA sequence: TGCGCCAGCAGCCAGGCCAGGGGGTCGGATGGCTACACCTTC.

The gene calls are TRBV6-4 and TRBJ1-5; perhaps TRBD1 as D (5 bases). The V and J ends lost 5 bases and 4 bases respectively, with 12 bases between them. Germline assignment: CDR1 MRHNA and CDR2 SNTAGT. The CDR3 covers 14 residues. The CDR3 bases are TGTGCCAGCAGTCCAGACAGCTCTAATCAGCCCCAGCATTTT. This codes for CASSPDSSNQPQHF.

This clone was counted a few times. This chain links TRBV6-4 with TRBJ2-2, with 9 nucleotides matching TRBD2. There are 15 residues in the CDR3. The germline CDR1 and CDR2 sequences are MRHNA and SNTAGT. V gave up 5 bases and J gave up 6 bases; unmatched junction bases: 7. DNA of the CDR3: TGTGCCAGCAGTCCGGGACTAGCAGGGGCCGGGGAGCTGTTTTTT. Its protein is CASSPGLAGAGELFF.

This clone has more than one count but fewer than ten. The chain joins TRBV19 to TRBJ2-7; 13 nucleotides align to TRBD2. This CDR3 has 14 amino acids. The V gene's germline CDR1 is LNHDA and CDR2 SQIVND (reference sequence). V lost 3 bases, J lost 11 bases, and 7 bases stayed unmatched. The CDR3 is CASSIPGLAGTKYF. For the CDR3, the DNA is TGTGCCAGTAGTATCCCGGGACTAGCGGGGACTAAGTACTTC.

This sequence joins TRBV5-1 and TRBJ1-1, with a weak D call TRBD1 (6 bases). There are 18 residues in the CDR3. Germline values: CDR1 SGHRS, CDR2 YFSETQ. Trimming left V 2 bases short and J 1 base short, with 21 bases between. The CDR3 DNA is TGCGCCAGCAGCTTTTTTCTTACATCCGGGACACAGAACACTGAAGCTTTCTTT. This codes for CASSFFLTSGTQNTEAFF.

The chain employs TRBV5-4 and TRBJ1-1; D is possibly TRBD1 (5 bases). Germline V gene sequence: CDR1 SGHNT, CDR2 YYREEE (reference sequence). The CDR3 spans 14 residues. Trimming stripped 0 bases from V and 0 bases from J, with 6 bases between. The CDR3 loop reads CASSLGQMNTEAFF. The CDR3 coding sequence is TGTGCCAGCAGCTTGGGACAGATGAACACTGAAGCTTTCTTT.